This T cell receptor (beta chain) was captured by sequencing in a study of CD8+CD57+ T cells in acquired aplastic anemia. Flow cytometry had shown expanded CD8+CD57+ cells in the patients chosen for sequencing. About this clonotype: The antigen is not known.

General study findings and limits: In CD8+ cells, Simpson's diversity showed no significant difference between patients and controls. Common to patients and controls were twenty-nine CD8+ CDR3 sequences.

TCR beta VDJ and CDR3 profiles were obtained from a genomic DNA template. TCRdb processed the reads anew with MiXCR; each CDR3 protein has one entry. In the table there are approximately 470,000 distinct CDR3 sequences, roughly 34% of which are singletons. This clonotype was obtained from a human donor with aplastic anemia. The sample comprised sorted CD4+, CD8+, or CD8+CD57+ T cells (not recorded which) from PBMCs.

The CDR3 nucleotides read TGTGCCAGCAGTTACGTGGGTACCAATCAGCCCCAGCATTTT. Its translation: CASSYVGTNQPQHF. The chain links TRBV6-5 to TRBJ1-5; no clear D gene. Germline V lookup: CDR1 MNHEY, CDR2 SVGAGI. V lost 2 bases and J 3 bases, leaving 8 bases between the germline ends. The CDR3 is 14 residues long.